Shown below are 9 T cell receptor beta chains from a single sample sequenced in a study of shared clonotypes between healthy human individuals. TCRdb's copy holds only in-frame clones and misses some; the assay was immunoSEQ multiplex PCR. The sample includes about half a million clones, around 77% of them seen just once. The source material was PBMCs. The receptors come from a woman in her forties in good health. Some clones in this sample may be carry-over from other donors' samples.

The chain joins TRBV10-3 to TRBJ1-1, with 7 bases matching TRBD1. V was clipped by 11 bases and J by 0 bases; unmatched bases: 18. CDR1 and CDR2 from the germline V gene are ENHRY and SYGVKD. This CDR3 has 17 residues. DNA for the CDR3: TGTGCCGCAAAACCGACAGGGAGCAAGAATTTGAACACTGAAGCTTTCTTT. As protein: CAAKPTGSKNLNTEAFF.

This CDR3 is CASGAGSTGELFF. The CDR3 DNA is TGCGCCAGCGGCGCGGGTTCCACCGGGGAGCTGTTTTTT. The gene calls are TRBV5-1 and TRBJ2-2; perhaps TRBD2 as D (5 bases). The V gene's germline CDR1 is SGHRS and CDR2 YFSETQ. The CDR3 runs to 13 residues. Trimming removed 7 bases at V and 4 bases at J, with 11 bases between.

The genes are TRBV28 and TRBJ1-1; D is unresolved. The germline CDR1 and CDR2 sequences are MDHEN and SYDVKM. Trimming shortened V by 6 bases and J by 0 bases, and 8 bases separated the two germline ends. CDR3 length equals 13 residues. Here the CDR3 DNA reads TGTGCCAGCAGAGCCGGACTGAACACTGAAGCTTTCTTT. Amino acid sequence: CASRAGLNTEAFF. The full variable domain, its missing parts supplied by reference TRBV28 and TRBJ1-1, is DVKVTQSSRYLVKRTGEKVFLECVQDMDHENMFWYRQDPGLGLRLIYFSYDVKMKEKGDIPEGYSVSREKKERFSLILESASTNQTSMYLCASRAGLNTEAFFGQGTRLTVV.

The V and J genes are TRBV6-6 and TRBJ1-1; possible D gene TRBD1, 6 bases. The germline V and J ends were trimmed by 5 bases and 7 bases, with 11 bases remaining between them. This CDR3 contains 12 residues. Germline lookup yields CDR1 MNHNY and CDR2 SVGAGI (reference sequence). The CDR3 region has the DNA TGTGCCAGCAGTCCGAGGGGGGTTGAAGCTTTCTTT. Its protein product is CASSPRGVEAFF.

As concerns this clone: A far larger clone differs by one base, so this is likely a read error. The chain recombines TRBV4-2 with TRBJ2-7; TRBD2 aligns across 13 bases. The CDR3 loop spans 15 amino acids. Per the germline V gene, CDR1 is LGHNA and CDR2 is YNFKEQ. Trimming removed 1 base from V and 5 bases from J; junction bases left unmatched: 2. The DNA of the CDR3 is TGTGCCAGCAGCCAAGGGACTAGCGGGAGCGACGAGCAGTACTTC. Its protein is CASSQGTSGSDEQYF.

Only a few counts were recorded for this clone. Given a far larger clone just one base away, this is likely a sequencing read error. DNA for the CDR3: TGTGCCTGGAGTGCGGACAGGGTAGAAGGCTACACCTTC. Translating it yields CAWSADRVEGYTF. This chain connects TRBV30 to TRBJ1-2; 8 bases fit TRBD1. Germline V gene sequence: CDR1 GTSNPN, CDR2 SVGIG (reference sequence). This CDR3 spans 13 amino acids. The V segment lost 1 base and the J segment 8 bases; nucleotides outside the gene matches: 6.

The chain uses TRBV27 and TRBJ1-2, with 7 bases lining up with TRBD1. V gave up 3 bases and J gave up 4 bases; unmatched junction bases: 5. Germline CDR1 and CDR2: MNHEY and SMNVEV (reference sequence). This CDR3 has 14 amino acids. The CDR3 loop is CASSFGQVGYGYTF. The CDR3 bases are TGTGCCAGCAGTTTTGGACAGGTGGGCTATGGCTACACCTTC.

In regard to this clone: One end of the junction is discordant with germline, which a read error may explain. The chain links TRBV7-8 to TRBJ2-1, with TRBD2 matching 12 bases. The germline gives CDR1 SGHVS, CDR2 FQNEAQ. CDR3 length: 17 residues. The CDR3 nucleotides are TGTGCCAGCAGCCCCCGGACTAGCGGGGTCCTCGCCAATGGGCAGTTCTTC. Residues: CASSPRTSGVLANGQFF.

This clone was detected only a few times. V gene TRBV5-1 combines with J gene TRBJ2-2; 9 bases line up with TRBD1. Losses at the gene ends were 4 bases for V and 5 bases for J; bases not matched to a gene: 3. Germline loops: CDR1 SGHRS, CDR2 YFSETQ. This CDR3 has 14 amino acids. The chain's CDR3 is CASSRTGETGELFF. CDR3 DNA sequence: TGCGCCAGCAGCCGGACAGGGGAAACCGGGGAGCTGTTTTTT.